This TCR beta chain was sequenced in a study of T cell changes during pregnancy in multiple sclerosis. Looked up from germline, CDR1 is MDHEN and CDR2 is SYDVKM. V was clipped by 1 base and J by 7 bases, with 4 bases between them. The CDR3 contains 12 residues. Some clones are missing from TCRdb's copy, which holds only in-frame ones; the method was immunoSEQ multiplex PCR. This table holds about 61,000 clones, 88% found once. This TCR derives from a female donor with multiple sclerosis, enrolled in a pregnancy study. V gene TRBV28 combines with J gene TRBJ2-2; D is ambiguous. The sample in question was peripheral blood, obtained in the first trimester of pregnancy. CDR3 nucleotide sequence: TGTGCCAGCAGTTTATCCGGCGGGGAGCTGTTTTTT. Its translation is CASSLSGGELFF.